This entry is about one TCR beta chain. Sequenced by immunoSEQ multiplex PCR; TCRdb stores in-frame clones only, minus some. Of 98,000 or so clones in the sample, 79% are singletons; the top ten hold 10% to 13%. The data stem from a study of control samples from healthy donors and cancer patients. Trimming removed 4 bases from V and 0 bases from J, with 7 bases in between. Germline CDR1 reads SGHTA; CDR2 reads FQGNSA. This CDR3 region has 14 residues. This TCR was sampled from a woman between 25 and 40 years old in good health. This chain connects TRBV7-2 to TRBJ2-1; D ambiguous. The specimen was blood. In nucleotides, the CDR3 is TGTGCCAGCAGCTCCTACGTCTCCTACAATGAGCAGTTCTTC. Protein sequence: CASSSYVSYNEQFF.